The 14 T cell receptor beta chains reported below all come from one sample, sequenced in a study of shared clonotypes between healthy human individuals. Sequenced by immunoSEQ multiplex PCR; TCRdb stores in-frame clones only, minus some. Here the sample spans under 2,000,000 clones, approximately 94% being singletons. The naive CD8 subset, CD45RO-negative cells positively selected for CCR7, excluded terminally differentiated effector memory CD45RA+ cells. The sample consisted of naive CD8+ T cells sorted from blood. These receptors originate from a man between 18 and 35 years old in good health.

In DNA form, the CDR3 reads TGTGCCAGCAGACCCCGGGACTTCTCCTACGAGCAGTACTTC. It yields the protein CASRPRDFSYEQYF. The chain employs TRBV2 and TRBJ2-7; perhaps TRBD2 as D (6 bases). Germline V gene sequence: CDR1 SNHLY, CDR2 FYNNEI. The ends were cut back, 6 bases at V and 0 bases at J, with 12 bases in the middle. The CDR3 has 14 residues.

This clone appeared once. The chain is built from TRBV6-6 and TRBJ1-6, with 7 bases that match TRBD1. Germline CDR1 is MNHNY and CDR2 is SVGAGI (reference sequence). The V and J ends lost 6 bases and 4 bases, in that order; junction bases with no gene match: 6. CDR3 length: 15 residues. This CDR3 reads CASSDRDPYNSPLHF. In DNA, the CDR3 is TGTGCCAGCAGCGACAGGGACCCATATAATTCACCCCTCCACTTT.

This chain uses TRBV30 with TRBJ2-3; D tentatively fits TRBD1 or TRBD2 (6 bases each). Germline CDR1 reads GTSNPN; CDR2 reads SVGIG (reference sequence). CDR3 length equals 14 residues. V lost 2 bases, J lost 4 bases, and 13 bases lay in between. CDR3 sequence reads: CAWSTRGVPDTQYF. CDR3 nucleotide sequence: TGTGCCTGGAGTACTAGGGGGGTCCCAGATACGCAGTATTTT.

This clone was recorded once. The chain is built from TRBV7-8 and TRBJ2-7, with TRBD2 matching 11 bases. J was trimmed by 2 bases and V by 2 bases; bases with no gene match: 20. Germline values: CDR1 SGHVS, CDR2 FQNEAQ. The CDR3 runs to 21 residues. CDR3 residues: CASSLTPGTGLAGGIPYEQYF. The CDR3 DNA sequence: TGTGCCAGCAGCTTAACCCCCGGCACGGGGCTAGCGGGGGGCATACCCTACGAGCAGTACTTC. The full variable domain, in which reference TRBV7-8 and TRBJ2-7 provide the parts outside the CDR3, is GAGVSQSPRYKVAKRGQDVALRCDPISGHVSLFWYQQALGQGPEFLTYFQNEAQLDKSGLPSDRFFAERPEGSVSTLKIQRTQQEDSAVYLCASSLTPGTGLAGGIPYEQYFGPGTRLTVT.

This clone was picked up one time. The chain employs TRBV19 and TRBJ2-3; weak D call: TRBD1 (5 bases). This CDR3 has 15 amino acids. Trimming removed 6 bases at V and 1 base at J, with 14 bases between. CDR1 and CDR2 from the germline V gene are LNHDA and SQIVND (reference sequence). CDR3 protein: CASRSSGAGTDTQYF. CDR3 bases: TGTGCCAGTAGATCGTCTGGGGCTGGCACAGATACGCAGTATTTT.

The chain joins TRBV6-5 to TRBJ2-3; TRBD2 agrees at 13 bases. This CDR3 has 16 amino acids. Germline CDR1 and CDR2: MNHEY and SVGAGI. J was trimmed by 3 bases and V by 4 bases; bases with no gene match: 4. CDR3 DNA: TGTGCCAGCAGTTCGGGACTAGCGGGAAATACAGATACGCAGTATTTT. It specifies CASSSGLAGNTDTQYF.

This clone was seen only once. The chain joins TRBV25-1 to TRBJ2-7; D is uncertain. Trimming pared 4 bases from V and 7 bases from J, leaving 8 bases between. This CDR3 is 11 amino acids long. In germline, CDR1 is MGHDK, CDR2 SYGVNS. The CDR3, as DNA: TGTGCCAGCAGTGCGACCATGGAGCAGTACTTC. Its translation: CASSATMEQYF.

This rearrangement joins TRBV11-2 to TRBJ2-1; D is perhaps TRBD2 (5 bases). The CDR3 contains 16 residues. Trimming removed 5 bases at V and 0 bases at J, with 14 bases between. Germline V gene data show CDR1 as SGHAT and CDR2 as FQNNGV. CDR3 sequence: CASSAIGLISYNEQFF. The DNA for the CDR3 is TGTGCCAGCAGCGCCATAGGACTGATCTCCTACAATGAGCAGTTCTTC.

On this clone itself: This may arise from a read error, as a much more abundant clone is one base away. The identical CDR3 is also encoded by other nucleotide sequences in the sample. The J gene is TRBJ1-1, the V gene TRBV5-6, with D possibly being TRBD1 (5 bases). Trimming took off 4 bases at V and 4 bases at J, with 11 bases between the two ends. Germline V gene lookup returns CDR1 SGHDT and CDR2 YYEEEE. This CDR3 region has 13 residues. The CDR3 nucleotides are TGTGCCAGCAGCGTGGGGGGTGGCACTGAAGCTTTCTTT. Protein: CASSVGGGTEAFF.

This clone was observed a single time. The rearrangement uses TRBV5-1 and TRBJ1-1; a weak D match, TRBD1 (5 bases). The CDR3 covers 17 residues. V lost 3 bases and J 5 bases, leaving 23 bases between the germline ends. The germline V gene has CDR1 SGHRS and CDR2 YFSETQ. CDR3 protein: CASSWGLEAGWGTEAFF. CDR3 bases: TGCGCCAGCAGCTGGGGCCTGGAGGCAGGGTGGGGGACTGAAGCTTTCTTT.

The chain links TRBV19 to TRBJ1-6; D not resolved. The CDR3 runs to 14 residues. Per the germline V gene, CDR1 is LNHDA and CDR2 is SQIVND (reference sequence). The V end lost 10 bases, the J end lost 7 bases, and 17 bases lay between the germline ends. The CDR3 DNA follows: TGTGCCACTAGAGACGTATACATCAATTCACCCCTCCACTTT. It encodes CATRDVYINSPLHF.

The chain recombines TRBV5-8 with TRBJ1-6; D uncertain. The germline V gene has CDR1 SGHTS and CDR2 YDEGEE. The V gene lost 5 bases and the J gene lost 0 bases, with 9 bases spanning the gap. The CDR3 contains 15 residues. The CDR3 spells CASSLRSSYNSPLHF. In DNA, the CDR3 is TGTGCCAGCAGTTTACGGAGCTCCTATAATTCACCCCTCCACTTT.

Comment on this clone: The same CDR3 arises from other DNA sequences in this sample as well. This chain connects TRBV13 to TRBJ1-3; 7 nucleotides line up with TRBD1. Germline CDR1 PRHDT, CDR2 FYEKMQ (reference sequence). CDR3 length: 14 residues. The V and J ends lost 4 bases and 3 bases, in that order; junction bases with no gene match: 3. CDR3: CASSSDRDGNTIYF. CDR3 nucleotides: TGTGCCAGCAGCTCAGACAGGGATGGAAACACCATATATTTT. Filled out from reference TRBV13 and TRBJ1-3, the complete variable domain reads AAGVIQSPRHLIKEKRETATLKCYPIPRHDTVYWYQQGPGQDPQFLISFYEKMQSDKGSIPDRFSAQQFSDYHSELNMSSLELGDSALYFCASSSDRDGNTIYFGEGSWLTVV.

The chain employs TRBV4-1 and TRBJ2-7; a weak D match, TRBD1 (6 bases). V was clipped by 5 bases and J by 5 bases, with 16 bases between them. The germline V gene has CDR1 MGHRA and CDR2 YSYEKL. This CDR3 has 14 amino acids. The CDR3 protein is CASSNRMGANEQYF. The CDR3, as DNA: TGCGCCAGCAGCAACCGGATGGGGGCCAACGAGCAGTACTTC.